A single sample gave rise to the 32 T cell receptor beta chains below, sequenced in a study of blood T cells in healthy people across ages. A second about 6 to 12 cycle PCR used barcoded and J-beta primers. TCRdb called the 5' RACE reads again in MiXCR, with one record for every CDR3 protein. Of more than 800,000 distinct CDR3 sequences listed, 40% to 55% were seen once; the top ten hold approximately 17%. The sequenced material came from blood. These receptors all stem from a woman in her fifties or sixties in good health.

The chain links TRBV7-2 to TRBJ2-7; the match to TRBD1 covers 9 bases. Per germline, CDR1 SGHTA and CDR2 FQGNSA. V shed 5 bases and J 3 bases; nucleotides not matched to a gene: 5. This CDR3 is 14 amino acids long. CDR3 amino acids: CASSRTGERYEQYF. CDR3 bases: TGTGCCAGCAGCAGGACAGGGGAGCGCTACGAGCAGTACTTC.

The genes are TRBV20-1 and TRBJ2-3; a possible D gene is TRBD2 (6 bases). This CDR3 contains 15 residues. Germline-derived CDR1 and CDR2 are DFQATT and SNEGSKA (reference sequence). Trimming took off 1 base at V and 3 bases at J, with 14 bases between the two ends. The CDR3 bases are TGCAGTGCTAGAGTCAGCGGGTCGTCGACAGATACGCAGTATTTT. This codes for CSARVSGSSTDTQYF.

This chain connects TRBV4-1 to TRBJ2-7; no clear D. Germline CDR1 is MGHRA and CDR2 is YSYEKL. Trimming left V 1 base short and J 4 bases short, with 14 bases between. The CDR3 covers 15 residues. Here the CDR3 DNA reads TGCGCCAGCAGCCAAGTCCCCGGCGAGTGTTACGAGCAGTACTTC. Protein: CASSQVPGECYEQYF.

This clonotype was detected only a few times. The rearrangement joins TRBV5-6 to TRBJ2-6; D is unresolved. This CDR3 region has 16 residues. V was trimmed by 4 bases and J by 0 bases, leaving 11 bases between them. Germline V CDR1 and CDR2: SGHDT, YYEEEE. The CDR3: CASSLDGSSGANVLTF. CDR3 DNA: TGTGCCAGCAGCCTCGACGGCAGCTCTGGGGCCAACGTCCTGACTTTC.

This clonotype was observed a few times. V gene TRBV5-1 combines with J gene TRBJ2-7, with 7 bases that match TRBD1. From germline, CDR1 is SGHRS and CDR2 YFSETQ. CDR3 size: 13 residues. Trimming removed 5 bases from V and 3 bases from J; junction bases left unmatched: 5. CDR3 residues: CASRRQGHYEQYF. DNA of the CDR3: TGCGCCAGCAGAAGACAGGGCCACTACGAGCAGTACTTC.

This clonotype was seen more than once but under ten times. The V gene is TRBV3-1, the J gene TRBJ1-4; D is unresolved. This CDR3 region has 14 residues. Per germline, CDR1 LGHDT and CDR2 YNNKEL (reference sequence). Trimming took 5 bases from V and 8 from J, leaving 15 bases between them. CDR3 bases: TGTGCCAGCAGCTTTAACCTAGGCCAAGAAAAACTGTTTTTT. It specifies CASSFNLGQEKLFF.

This clonotype was counted only a few times. The chain joins TRBV3-1 to TRBJ1-2; no clear D. The V gene's germline CDR1 is LGHDT and CDR2 YNNKEL (reference sequence). The CDR3 spans 12 residues. Trimming removed 2 bases at V and 8 bases at J, with 9 bases between. The CDR3 spells CASSQSKRGYTF. As DNA, the CDR3 is TGTGCCAGCAGCCAAAGTAAGCGCGGCTACACCTTC.

This clonotype was observed a handful of times. The gene calls are TRBV5-5 and TRBJ2-5; 9 positions agree with TRBD1. Germline V lookup: CDR1 SGHKS, CDR2 YYEKEE (reference sequence). This CDR3 spans 15 amino acids. J gave up 4 bases and V 2 bases, and 6 bases lay outside the gene matches. The CDR3 DNA reads as TGTGCCAGCAGCTTTGAAGACAGGGGGAGAGAGACCCAGTACTTC. The encoded protein is CASSFEDRGRETQYF.

The chain has TRBV2 and TRBJ2-1; D remains unclear. V lost 7 bases to trimming and J lost 4 bases, with 11 bases between them. Germline CDR1 and CDR2: SNHLY and FYNNEI. The CDR3 length is 13 residues. CDR3 sequence reads: CASKSGTYNEQFF. The CDR3 region has the DNA TGTGCCAGCAAGTCAGGAACTTACAATGAGCAGTTCTTC.

CDR3 protein: CASSFFPEGRETQYF. In nucleotides, the CDR3 is TGTGCCAGCAGTTTCTTTCCCGAGGGGAGAGAGACCCAGTACTTC. This rearrangement joins TRBV28 to TRBJ2-5, with D perhaps matching TRBD1 or TRBD2 (5 bases each). Germline-derived CDR1 and CDR2 are MDHEN and SYDVKM. The CDR3 runs 15 residues. The V end lost 3 bases, the J end lost 4 bases, and 15 bases lay between the germline ends. The full variable domain, with the rest looked up from reference TRBV28 and TRBJ2-5, is DVKVTQSSRYLVKRTGEKVFLECVQDMDHENMFWYRQDPGLGLRLIYFSYDVKMKEKGDIPEGYSVSREKKERFSLILESASTNQTSMYLCASSFFPEGRETQYFGPGTRLLVL.

This clonotype was seen repeatedly, ten times or more. The chain links TRBV29-1 to TRBJ2-3, with TRBD2 matching 7 bases. This CDR3 spans 14 amino acids. Germline lookup yields CDR1 SQVTM and CDR2 ANQGSEA. J lost 4 bases, V lost 2 bases, and 6 bases had no gene match. The CDR3 bases are TGCAGCGTTGAACAGCTAGCGGCCTCAGATACGCAGTATTTT. It encodes CSVEQLAASDTQYF.

In DNA form, the CDR3 reads TGTGCCAGCAGACCGGGGGGAGGGCCCTACAATGAGCAGTTCTTC. The encoded protein is CASRPGGGPYNEQFF. The chain uses TRBV7-3 and TRBJ2-1, with 7 nucleotides matching TRBD2. CDR1 and CDR2 from the germline V gene are SGHTA and FQGTGA. CDR3 size: 15 residues. Losses at the gene ends were 6 bases for V and 2 bases for J; bases not matched to a gene: 7.

This clonotype was picked up a small number of times. The V gene is TRBV5-1, the J gene TRBJ1-2; TRBD1 is a possible D gene (5 bases). Germline CDR1 SGHRS, CDR2 YFSETQ. Trimming stripped 0 bases from V and 5 bases from J, with 11 bases between. There are 14 residues in the CDR3. As DNA, the CDR3 is TGCGCCAGCAGCTTGGCCGCTGGGGCTTATGGCTACACCTTC. Translated: CASSLAAGAYGYTF.

Regarding this clonotype: A much more abundant neighbour one base away suggests this may be a read error. The J gene is TRBJ2-7, the V gene TRBV29-1; D ambiguous. V lost 6 bases and J 10 bases, leaving 28 bases between the germline ends. Per the germline V gene, CDR1 is SQVTM and CDR2 is ANQGSEA. The CDR3 has 15 amino acids. DNA of the CDR3: TGCAGCGTCGCCCCTTTGGACCAGAGCCAAGAGGCCCAGTACTTC. Translating it yields CSVAPLDQSQEAQYF.

This clonotype was detected only a few times. The genes are TRBV12-3 or TRBV12-4 and TRBJ2-4; 15 bases line up with TRBD2. The CDR3 loop spans 21 amino acids. J lost 3 bases, V lost 3 bases, and 15 bases had no gene match. CDR3 residues: CASSFRRTSGRAVGGKNIQYF. As DNA, the CDR3 is TGTGCCAGCAGTTTTAGGCGGACTAGCGGGAGGGCCGTAGGAGGCAAAAACATTCAGTACTTC.

This clonotype was seen just once. A read error is possible here, since a much larger clone lies one base away. The chain employs TRBV5-1 and TRBJ2-1; D is unresolved. Trimming stripped 4 bases from V and 5 bases from J, with 16 bases between. This CDR3 is built from 15 residues. Germline V gives CDR1 SGHRS, CDR2 YFSETQ. The CDR3 DNA is TGCGCCAGCAGCGCCGGAGTCATGGTCAACAATGAGCAGTTCTTC. Encoded protein: CASSAGVMVNNEQFF.

The V gene is TRBV5-1, the J gene TRBJ2-1; 13 bases fit TRBD2. Looked up from germline, CDR1 is SGHRS and CDR2 is YFSETQ. V lost 3 bases to trimming and J lost 4 bases; unmatched junction nucleotides: 10. This CDR3 is built from 18 residues. The CDR3 sequence is CASSSGGLAGASYNEQFF. In DNA form, the CDR3 reads TGCGCCAGCAGCTCGGGAGGACTAGCGGGGGCCTCGTACAATGAGCAGTTCTTC.

In this sample, this clonotype turned up a few times. This chain connects TRBV29-1 to TRBJ1-4; a weak D match, TRBD1 (5 bases). There are 12 residues in the CDR3. V shed 6 bases and J shed 12 bases, with 17 bases lying between them. Germline V lookup: CDR1 SQVTM, CDR2 ANQGSEA. The CDR3 sequence is CSVGHAGGELFF. The DNA for the CDR3 is TGCAGCGTCGGACACGCCGGAGGGGAACTGTTTTTT.

This clonotype was counted many times. The J gene is TRBJ2-5, the V gene TRBV25-1; D remains ambiguous. The end of the DNA aligns better with TRBJ2-7, so the J call may be wrong. CDR3 length equals 15 residues. CDR1 MGHDK and CDR2 SYGVNS come from the germline V gene. This CDR3 reads CASSPHRARSDEQYF. CDR3 DNA sequence: TGTGCCAGCAGTCCCCATCGGGCCAGGAGCGACGAGCAGTACTTC.

As for this clonotype: A read error may produce the germline difference seen at one junction end. The chain links TRBV5-1 to TRBJ2-5; no clear D. This CDR3 has 13 residues. Germline V gene data show CDR1 as SGHRS and CDR2 as YFSETQ. CDR3 region: CAGSLAQQETQYF. In DNA form, the CDR3 reads TGCGCCGGCAGCTTGGCTCAGCAAGAGACCCAGTACTTC.

This chain connects TRBV29-1 to TRBJ2-1; 11 positions agree with TRBD2. In germline, CDR1 is SQVTM, CDR2 ANQGSEA. The ends lost 3 bases at V and 7 bases at J; junction bases unmatched: 2. The CDR3 contains 13 residues. In nucleotides, the CDR3 is TGCAGCGTTGAGCCTAGCGGGGGGAATGAGCAGTTCTTC. This gives the protein CSVEPSGGNEQFF.

This clonotype was counted ten times or more. J is TRBJ1-1 and V is TRBV5-1; D remains ambiguous. Between the trimmed V and J ends, which lost 0 bases and 3 bases, there was a span of 6 bases. The CDR3 runs 13 residues. The V gene's germline CDR1 is SGHRS and CDR2 YFSETQ. The CDR3 DNA sequence: TGCGCCAGCAGCTTGGACGGTTACACTGAAGCTTTCTTT. Protein product: CASSLDGYTEAFF.

CDR3 sequence (DNA): TGTGCCAGCAGTTCCGTGAGCGGAGCCTACGAGCAGTACTTC. This gives the protein CASSSVSGAYEQYF. The chain joins TRBV27 to TRBJ2-7, with D perhaps matching TRBD2 (5 bases). Trimming left V 4 bases short and J 2 bases short, with 12 bases between. Germline V gives CDR1 MNHEY, CDR2 SMNVEV (reference sequence). The CDR3 is made up of 14 amino acids.

There are a few counts of this clonotype. The chain's CDR3 is CASSLSRHNRLPTSTDTQYF. DNA of the CDR3: TGTGCCAGCAGCTTATCTAGACATAATAGGCTGCCGACTAGCACAGATACGCAGTATTTT. The gene calls are TRBV7-8 and TRBJ2-3; D call uncertain. Germline V gene lookup returns CDR1 SGHVS and CDR2 FQNEAQ. Trimming removed 2 bases from V and 0 bases from J, with 24 bases in between. The CDR3 runs to 20 residues. The whole variable domain, remainder taken from reference TRBV7-8 and TRBJ2-3, is GAGVSQSPRYKVAKRGQDVALRCDPISGHVSLFWYQQALGQGPEFLTYFQNEAQLDKSGLPSDRFFAERPEGSVSTLKIQRTQQEDSAVYLCASSLSRHNRLPTSTDTQYFGPGTRLTVL.

V gene TRBV10-3 combines with J gene TRBJ2-6; possibly TRBD1 for D (6 bases). From germline, CDR1 is ENHRY and CDR2 SYGVKD. The V gene lost 6 bases and the J gene lost 2 bases, with 17 bases spanning the gap. CDR3 length: 17 residues. The CDR3 loop reads CAIRDRILIPGANVLTF. The CDR3 region has the DNA TGTGCCATCAGAGACAGGATCTTAATCCCTGGGGCCAACGTCCTGACTTTC.

This chain connects TRBV30 to TRBJ1-4, with D unclear. The germline CDR1 and CDR2 sequences are GTSNPN and SVGIG (reference sequence). Trimming left V 0 bases short and J 5 bases short, with 10 bases between. This CDR3 comprises 14 residues. The CDR3 sequence: CAWSVGRKNEKLFF. DNA of the CDR3: TGTGCCTGGAGTGTGGGCAGGAAAAATGAAAAACTGTTTTTT.

This clonotype was found once. This chain uses TRBV6-6 with TRBJ2-6; D is ambiguous. CDR3 length: 14 amino acids. V was clipped by 6 bases and J by 3 bases, with 9 bases between them. Germline CDR1 MNHNY, CDR2 SVGAGI (reference sequence). Written as DNA, the CDR3 is TGTGCCAGCAGAAACAGATTTGGGGCCAACGTCCTGACTTTC. It encodes CASRNRFGANVLTF.

There are a few counts of this clonotype. This chain links TRBV9 with TRBJ2-3; D is undetermined. V lost 2 bases and J lost 4, with 11 bases in between. The CDR3 is 14 residues long. Germline CDR1 SGDLS, CDR2 YYNGEE. The CDR3 DNA follows: TGTGCCAGCAGCGTTACCTCCACCGCAGATACGCAGTATTTT. Protein sequence: CASSVTSTADTQYF.

V gene TRBV10-2 combines with J gene TRBJ2-7; 8 bases match TRBD2. Per the germline V gene, CDR1 is WSHSY and CDR2 is SAAADI. The CDR3 totals 17 residues. The V and J ends lost 6 bases and 5 bases, in that order; junction bases with no gene match: 18. The CDR3 DNA sequence: TGCGCCAGCAGGACCCAGGGGCACGGGACTAGTTTCCACGAGCAGTACTTC. Its translation is CASRTQGHGTSFHEQYF.

The J gene is TRBJ2-5, the V gene TRBV29-1, with 9 positions matching TRBD2. Germline V gene data show CDR1 as SQVTM and CDR2 as ANQGSEA. CDR3 length equals 16 residues. V shed 1 base, J shed 5 bases, and the junction held 11 bases outside the gene matches. As DNA, the CDR3 is TGCAGCGTTGAAGCTATGGTAGCGGGAGTGGGGGAGACCCAGTACTTC. Its translation is CSVEAMVAGVGETQYF. Combining the CDR3 with reference TRBV29-1 and TRBJ2-5 gives the whole variable domain SAVISQKPSRDICQRGTSLTIQCQVDSQVTMMFWYRQQPGQSLTLIATANQGSEATYESGFVIDKFPISRPNLTFSTLTVSNMSPEDSSIYLCSVEAMVAGVGETQYFGPGTRLLVL.

This clonotype was seen a single time. This chain joins TRBV9 and TRBJ1-2; 9 bases are a match to TRBD1. The V gene end was trimmed by 4 bases and the J gene end by 6 bases; junction bases not matched to a gene: 7. CDR1 SGDLS and CDR2 YYNGEE come from the germline V gene. The CDR3 runs to 14 residues. The CDR3 here is CASSIDRGGDGYTF. Written as DNA, the CDR3 is TGTGCCAGCAGCATTGACAGGGGGGGAGATGGCTACACCTTC.

This chain uses TRBV12-3 or TRBV12-4 with TRBJ2-3, with TRBD2 matching over 11 bases. V lost 6 bases and J lost 1; bases outside the gene matches: 9. CDR3 length: 17 residues. The CDR3 sequence is CASRRLAGTLGTDTQYF. The CDR3 coding sequence is TGTGCCAGCAGGAGACTAGCGGGAACCCTAGGCACAGATACGCAGTATTTT.